The next 15 T cell receptor beta chains were all read from a single sample in a study of blood T cells in healthy people across ages. The use of a sample-barcoded 5' primer and a J-beta primer mix characterized a second PCR of roughly 6 to 11 cycles. TCRdb fed the 5' RACE reads into MiXCR, producing one record per CDR3 protein. The repertoire holds 1 million to 1.2 million distinct CDR3 sequences, with about two fifths as singletons. Sequenced sample: blood. Receptors originate from a man between 18 and 35 years old in good health.

This clonotype was counted only a few times. In DNA form, the CDR3 reads TGTGCCAGCAGTTTCAGGGACAGGGGGATCACAGATACGCAGTATTTT. Protein sequence: CASSFRDRGITDTQYF. This chain uses TRBV28 with TRBJ2-3, with TRBD1 matching 11 bases. CDR3 length: 16 amino acids. The V gene's germline CDR1 is MDHEN and CDR2 SYDVKM. J lost 2 bases, V lost 3 bases, and 4 bases had no gene match.

The J gene is TRBJ1-2, the V gene TRBV14; unclear D gene. The germline CDR1 and CDR2 sequences are SGHDN and FVKESK. V gave up 0 bases and J gave up 4 bases, with 3 bases separating them. There are 12 residues in the CDR3. CDR3 nucleotides: TGTGCCAGCAGCCAAGAGGCCTATGGCTACACCTTC. Its protein product is CASSQEAYGYTF.

As DNA, the CDR3 is TGTGCCTACAGCGGAGGGGGCACTGAAGCTTTCTTT. Protein sequence: CAYSGGGTEAFF. The chain has TRBV10-3 and TRBJ1-1; D may be TRBD1 (6 bases). Germline loops: CDR1 ENHRY, CDR2 SYGVKD. Trimming stripped 11 bases from V and 4 bases from J, with 14 bases between. The CDR3 sequence is 12 residues long.

This clonotype was counted a few times. The chain is built from TRBV5-1 and TRBJ2-3, with no clear D. The ends were cut back, 5 bases at V and 1 base at J, with 14 bases in the middle. The CDR3 sequence is 15 residues long. Germline V gene data show CDR1 as SGHRS and CDR2 as YFSETQ. This CDR3 is CASRIMATGTDTQYF. CDR3 sequence (DNA): TGCGCCAGCAGAATAATGGCGACGGGCACAGATACGCAGTATTTT. Full variable domain (outside the CDR3, taken from reference TRBV5-1 and TRBJ2-3): KAGVTQTPRYLIKTRGQQVTLSCSPISGHRSVSWYQQTPGQGLQFLFEYFSETQRNKGNFPGRFSGRQFSNSRSEMNVSTLELGDSALYLCASRIMATGTDTQYFGPGTRLTVL.

The rearrangement uses TRBV2 and TRBJ1-1; D ambiguous. With 7 bases removed from V and 4 bases from J, the gap between germline ends came to 13 bases. There are 13 residues in the CDR3. Germline values: CDR1 SNHLY, CDR2 FYNNEI. DNA of the CDR3: TGTGCCAGCATCAGTAGACGGGGCACTGAAGCTTTCTTT. This sequence encodes CASISRRGTEAFF.

This clonotype showed up just a few times. V usage is TRBV7-2 and J usage is TRBJ1-1; the D is unclear. V was pared by 3 bases and J by 7 bases, with 18 bases between. The CDR3 totals 15 residues. Germline V gene sequence: CDR1 SGHTA, CDR2 FQGNSA. CDR3 in DNA: TGTGCCAGCAGCTTGGCGGGTCAGGCGGCCCTTGAAGCTTTCTTT. Protein product: CASSLAGQAALEAFF.

This CDR3 is CAWSAGDTEAFF. The CDR3 nucleotides are TGTGCCTGGAGTGCCGGTGACACTGAAGCTTTCTTT. The V gene is TRBV30, the J gene TRBJ1-1; D remains ambiguous. V lost 1 base, J lost 3 bases, and 6 bases lay in between. This CDR3 region has 12 residues. Looked up from germline, CDR1 is GTSNPN and CDR2 is SVGIG (reference sequence).

This clonotype was counted between two and nine times. J is TRBJ2-1 and V is TRBV6-1; unclear D gene. TRBJ2-7 matches the DNA end more closely, so the J call is doubtful. Germline V gene lookup returns CDR1 MNHNS and CDR2 SASEGT. This CDR3 is 15 amino acids long. DNA for the CDR3: TGTGCCAGCAGTGAAGCAGCTCCAGCGCACAATGAGCAGTACTTC. Encoded protein: CASSEAAPAHNEQYF.

The CDR3 DNA sequence: TGCGCCAGCAGGCGGGGGGCAGCAACTAATGAAAAACTGTTTTTT. This sequence encodes CASRRGAATNEKLFF. V is TRBV4-3 and J is TRBJ1-4; maybe TRBD1 (6 bases). V was pared by 6 bases and J by 0 bases, with 11 bases between. CDR1 and CDR2 (germline): LGHNA, YSLEER. This CDR3 is built from 15 residues.

This clonotype was counted a few times. The genes are TRBV12-3 or TRBV12-4 and TRBJ1-4, with D hard to call. V lost 7 bases, J lost 4 bases, and 13 bases lay in between. The CDR3 contains 14 residues. In nucleotides, the CDR3 is TGTGCCAGCATGGTAGTCGGCTTTAATGAAAAACTGTTTTTT. Its protein is CASMVVGFNEKLFF.

The chain combines TRBV12-3 or TRBV12-4 with TRBJ2-3; TRBD2 is a possible D gene (7 bases). V gave up 5 bases and J gave up 3 bases, with 12 bases separating them. This CDR3 comprises 14 residues. The chain's CDR3 is CASSRGARTDTQYF. CDR3 in DNA: TGTGCCAGCAGTCGGGGGGCGAGGACAGATACGCAGTATTTT.

The sample holds a few counts of this clonotype. The chain recombines TRBV9 with TRBJ2-1, with 9 bases that match TRBD2. With 3 bases clipped from V and 15 bases from J, the junction kept 4 bases outside the gene matches. The CDR3 is 11 residues long. Germline lookup yields CDR1 SGDLS and CDR2 YYNGEE. In DNA form, the CDR3 reads TGTGCCAGCAGCGCCGGGACTAGCCGGTTCTTC. Amino acids: CASSAGTSRFF.

V and J are TRBV2 and TRBJ2-1; TRBD2 aligns across 7 bases. The junction had 4 bases not matched to a gene; V was cut back by 6 bases and J by 2 bases. The CDR3 runs to 14 residues. The germline CDR1 and CDR2 sequences are SNHLY and FYNNEI. The CDR3 nucleotides read TGTGCCAGCAGGAGCGGGGAAACCTACAATGAGCAGTTCTTC. This encodes CASRSGETYNEQFF.

The rearrangement links TRBV5-4 to TRBJ1-1, with D possibly matching TRBD1 (5 bases). Per germline, CDR1 SGHNT and CDR2 YYREEE (reference sequence). V was shortened by 4 bases and J by 4 bases, with 14 bases between the two germline ends. The CDR3 sequence is 14 residues long. CDR3 nucleotide sequence: TGTGCCAGCAGCCGAAACGTCGGGGGCACTGAAGCTTTCTTT. Protein product: CASSRNVGGTEAFF.

J is TRBJ2-1 and V is TRBV7-9; the D gene is possibly TRBD1 (5 bases). CDR3 length: 12 amino acids. Trimming cost V 5 bases and J 14 bases, with 16 bases left between them. Germline V gene data show CDR1 as SEHNR and CDR2 as FQNEAQ (reference sequence). The CDR3 coding sequence is TGTGCCAGCAGCCCCCCGTCAGGGCAGGAGTTCTTC. Amino acids: CASSPPSGQEFF.